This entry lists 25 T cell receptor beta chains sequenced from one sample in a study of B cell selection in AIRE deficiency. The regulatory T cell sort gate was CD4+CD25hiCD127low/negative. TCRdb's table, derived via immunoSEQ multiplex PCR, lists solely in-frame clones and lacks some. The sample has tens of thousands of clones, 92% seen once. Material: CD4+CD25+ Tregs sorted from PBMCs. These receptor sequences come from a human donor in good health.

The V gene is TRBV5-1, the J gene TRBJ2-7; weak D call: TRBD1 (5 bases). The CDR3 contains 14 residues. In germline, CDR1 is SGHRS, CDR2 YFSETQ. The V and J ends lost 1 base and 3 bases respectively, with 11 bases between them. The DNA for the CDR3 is TGCGCCAGCAGCTTGAATCCCAGGGTCTACGAGCAGTACTTC. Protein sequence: CASSLNPRVYEQYF.

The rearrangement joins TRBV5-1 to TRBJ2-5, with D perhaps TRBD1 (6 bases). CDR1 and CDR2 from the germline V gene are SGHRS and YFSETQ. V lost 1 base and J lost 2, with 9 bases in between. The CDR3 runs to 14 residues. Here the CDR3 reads CASSLTGLQETQYF. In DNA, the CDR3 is TGCGCCAGCAGCTTGACAGGGTTACAAGAGACCCAGTACTTC.

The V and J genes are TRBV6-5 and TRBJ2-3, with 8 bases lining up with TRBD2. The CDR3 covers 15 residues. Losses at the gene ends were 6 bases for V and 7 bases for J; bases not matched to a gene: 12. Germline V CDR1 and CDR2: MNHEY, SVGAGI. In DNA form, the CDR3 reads TGTGCCAGCAGGATTAGCGGGACTTGGTTGAATACGCAGTATTTT. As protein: CASRISGTWLNTQYF.

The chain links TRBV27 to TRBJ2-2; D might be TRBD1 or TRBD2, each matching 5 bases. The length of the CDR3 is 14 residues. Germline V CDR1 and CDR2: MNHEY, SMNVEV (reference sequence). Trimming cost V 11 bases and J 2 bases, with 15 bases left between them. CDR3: CASSRDGNTGELFF. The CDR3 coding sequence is TGTGCCTCGAGCCGGGACGGAAACACCGGGGAGCTGTTTTTT.

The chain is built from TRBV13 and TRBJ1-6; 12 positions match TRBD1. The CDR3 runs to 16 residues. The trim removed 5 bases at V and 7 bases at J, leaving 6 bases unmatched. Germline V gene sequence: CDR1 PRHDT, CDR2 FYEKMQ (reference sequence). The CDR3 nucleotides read TGTGCCAGCAGCCGCCGGGACAGGGGGCAGAATTCACCCCTCCACTTT. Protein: CASSRRDRGQNSPLHF.

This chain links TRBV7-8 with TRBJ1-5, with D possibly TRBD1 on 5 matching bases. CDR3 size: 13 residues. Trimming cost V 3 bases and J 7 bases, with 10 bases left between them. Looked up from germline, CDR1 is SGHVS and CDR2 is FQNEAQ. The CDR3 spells CASSLVGVQPQHF. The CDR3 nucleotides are TGTGCCAGCAGCTTGGTAGGGGTACAGCCCCAGCATTTT. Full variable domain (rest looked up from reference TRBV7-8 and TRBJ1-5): GAGVSQSPRYKVAKRGQDVALRCDPISGHVSLFWYQQALGQGPEFLTYFQNEAQLDKSGLPSDRFFAERPEGSVSTLKIQRTQQEDSAVYLCASSLVGVQPQHFGDGTRLSIL.

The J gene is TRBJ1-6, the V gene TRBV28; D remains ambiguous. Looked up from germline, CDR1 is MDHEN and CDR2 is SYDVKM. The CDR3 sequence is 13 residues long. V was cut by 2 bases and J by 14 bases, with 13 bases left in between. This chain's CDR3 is CASSLKSLRTLHF. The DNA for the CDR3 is TGTGCCAGCAGTTTAAAGTCCCTCCGTACCCTCCACTTT.

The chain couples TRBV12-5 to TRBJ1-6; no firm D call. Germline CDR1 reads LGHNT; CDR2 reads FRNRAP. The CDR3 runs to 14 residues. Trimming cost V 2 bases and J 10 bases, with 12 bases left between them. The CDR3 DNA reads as TGTGCTAGTGGTTTGAAACAGTCCGGGTCACCCCTCCACTTT. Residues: CASGLKQSGSPLHF.

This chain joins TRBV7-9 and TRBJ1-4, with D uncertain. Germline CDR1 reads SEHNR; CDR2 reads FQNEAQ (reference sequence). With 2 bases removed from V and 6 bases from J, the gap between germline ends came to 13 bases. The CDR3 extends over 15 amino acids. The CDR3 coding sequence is TGTGCCAGCAGCTTAAGACCCGGGGAAGATGAAAAACTGTTTTTT. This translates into CASSLRPGEDEKLFF. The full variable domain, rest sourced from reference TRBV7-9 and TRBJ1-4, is DTGVSQNPRHKITKRGQNVTFRCDPISEHNRLYWYRQTLGQGPEFLTYFQNEAQLEKSRLLSDRFSAERPKGSFSTLEIQRTEQGDSAMYLCASSLRPGEDEKLFFGSGTQLSVL.

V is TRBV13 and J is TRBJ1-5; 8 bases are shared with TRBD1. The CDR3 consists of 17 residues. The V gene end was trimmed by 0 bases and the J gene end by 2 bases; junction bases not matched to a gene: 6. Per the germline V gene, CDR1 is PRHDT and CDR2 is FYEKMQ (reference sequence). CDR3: CASSLGARGLRNQPQHF. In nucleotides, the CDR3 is TGTGCCAGCAGCTTAGGGGCCAGGGGGCTGCGCAATCAGCCCCAGCATTTT.

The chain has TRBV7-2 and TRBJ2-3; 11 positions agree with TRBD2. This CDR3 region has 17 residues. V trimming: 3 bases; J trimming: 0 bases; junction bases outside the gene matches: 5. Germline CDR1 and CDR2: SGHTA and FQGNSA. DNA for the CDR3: TGTGCCAGCAGCTTGCTAATAGCGGGGGGGAGCACAGATACGCAGTATTTT. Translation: CASSLLIAGGSTDTQYF.

The CDR3 reads CASSPPDRAGEKLFF. The CDR3, as DNA: TGTGCCAGCTCACCGCCAGACAGGGCCGGAGAAAAACTGTTTTTT. The rearrangement uses TRBV18 and TRBJ1-4; TRBD1 matches 7 bases. Germline CDR1 KGHSH, CDR2 LQKENI. There are 15 residues in the CDR3. J was trimmed by 8 bases and V by 3 bases; bases with no gene match: 9.

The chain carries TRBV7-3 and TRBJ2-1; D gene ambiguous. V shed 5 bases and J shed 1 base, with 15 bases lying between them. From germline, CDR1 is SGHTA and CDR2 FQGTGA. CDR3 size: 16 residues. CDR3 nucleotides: TGTGCCAGCAGCGGGCTAAGGGCAGAATCCTACAATGAGCAGTTCTTC. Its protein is CASSGLRAESYNEQFF.

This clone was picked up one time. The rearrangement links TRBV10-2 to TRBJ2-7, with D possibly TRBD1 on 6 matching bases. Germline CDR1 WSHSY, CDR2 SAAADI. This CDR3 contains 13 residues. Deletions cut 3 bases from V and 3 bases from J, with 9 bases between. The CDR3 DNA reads TGCGCCAGCAGTGAACAGGGTATCTACGAGCAGTACTTC. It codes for CASSEQGIYEQYF.

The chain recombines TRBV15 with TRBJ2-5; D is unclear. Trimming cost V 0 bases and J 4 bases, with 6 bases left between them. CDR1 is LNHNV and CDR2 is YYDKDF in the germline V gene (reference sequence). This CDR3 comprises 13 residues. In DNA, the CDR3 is TGTGCCACCAGCAGAGAAAAGTTAGAGACCCAGTACTTC. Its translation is CATSREKLETQYF.

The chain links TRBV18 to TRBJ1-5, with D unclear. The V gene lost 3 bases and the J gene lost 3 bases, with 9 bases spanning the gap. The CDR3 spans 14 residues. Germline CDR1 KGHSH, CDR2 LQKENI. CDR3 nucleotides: TGTGCCAGCTCACCGTCCACCGTCAATCAGCCCCAGCATTTT. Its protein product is CASSPSTVNQPQHF.

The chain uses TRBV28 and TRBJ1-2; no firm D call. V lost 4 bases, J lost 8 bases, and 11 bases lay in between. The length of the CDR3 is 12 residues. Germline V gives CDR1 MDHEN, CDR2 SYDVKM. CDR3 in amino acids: CASSSGIIGYTF. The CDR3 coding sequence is TGTGCCAGCAGTTCCGGGATCATAGGCTACACCTTC.

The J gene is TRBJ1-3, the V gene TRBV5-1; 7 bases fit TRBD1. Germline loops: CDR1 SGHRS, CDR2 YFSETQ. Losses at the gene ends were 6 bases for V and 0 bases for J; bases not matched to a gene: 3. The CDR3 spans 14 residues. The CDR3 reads CASTDRASGNTIYF. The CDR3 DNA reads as TGCGCCAGCACAGACAGGGCCTCTGGAAACACCATATATTTT.

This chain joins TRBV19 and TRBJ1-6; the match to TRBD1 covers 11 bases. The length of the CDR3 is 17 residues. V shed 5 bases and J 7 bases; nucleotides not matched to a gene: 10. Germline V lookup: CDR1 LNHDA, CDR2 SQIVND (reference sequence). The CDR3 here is CASSAPGQGERNSPLHF. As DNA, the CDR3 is TGTGCCAGTAGTGCACCGGGACAGGGGGAGCGAAATTCACCCCTCCACTTT.

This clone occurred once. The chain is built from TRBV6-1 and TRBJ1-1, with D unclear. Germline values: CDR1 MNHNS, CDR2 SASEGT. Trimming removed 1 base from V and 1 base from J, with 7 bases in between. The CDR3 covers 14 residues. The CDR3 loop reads CASSEGWKNTEAFF. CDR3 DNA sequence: TGTGCCAGCAGTGAAGGGTGGAAGAACACTGAAGCTTTCTTT.

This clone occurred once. CDR3 nucleotide sequence: TGTGCCAGCAGTCTAGCGGGGGGGCTAGAGACCCAGTACTTC. Protein: CASSLAGGLETQYF. This rearrangement joins TRBV28 to TRBJ2-5; 12 positions match TRBD2. The V gene end was trimmed by 5 bases and the J gene end by 4 bases; junction bases not matched to a gene: 2. This CDR3 spans 14 amino acids. The germline V gene encodes CDR1 MDHEN and CDR2 SYDVKM.

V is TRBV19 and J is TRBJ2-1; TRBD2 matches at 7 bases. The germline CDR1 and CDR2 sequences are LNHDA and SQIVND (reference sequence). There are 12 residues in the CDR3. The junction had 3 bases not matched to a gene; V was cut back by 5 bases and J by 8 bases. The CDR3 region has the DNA TGTGCCAGTAGTCTCCGGGGGGATGAGCAGTTCTTC. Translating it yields CASSLRGDEQFF.

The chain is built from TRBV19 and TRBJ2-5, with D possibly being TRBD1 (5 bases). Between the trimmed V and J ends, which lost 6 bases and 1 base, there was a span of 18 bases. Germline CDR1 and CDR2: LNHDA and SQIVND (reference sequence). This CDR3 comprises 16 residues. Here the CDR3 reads CASRKGQGLAQETQYF. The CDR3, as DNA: TGTGCCAGTAGAAAAGGGCAGGGTTTAGCCCAAGAGACCCAGTACTTC.

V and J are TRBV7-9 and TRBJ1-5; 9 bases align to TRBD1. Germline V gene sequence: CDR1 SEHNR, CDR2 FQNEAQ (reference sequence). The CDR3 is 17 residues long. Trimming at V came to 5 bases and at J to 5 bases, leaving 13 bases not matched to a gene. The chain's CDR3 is CASSTWGQGRPDQPQHF. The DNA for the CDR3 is TGTGCCAGCAGCACCTGGGGACAGGGCCGCCCAGATCAGCCCCAGCATTTT.

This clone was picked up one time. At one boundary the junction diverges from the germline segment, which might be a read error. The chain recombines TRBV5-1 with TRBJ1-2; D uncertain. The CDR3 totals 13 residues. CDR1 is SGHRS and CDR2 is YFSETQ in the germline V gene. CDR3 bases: TGCGCCAGCAGCTTGGAACAAGGGAGGATCGGTTCCTTC. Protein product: CASSLEQGRIGSF.